What follows are 24 T cell receptor beta chains derived from one specimen sequenced in a study of blood T cell repertoires in COVID-19. Here immunoSEQ multiplex PCR was the method, and the copy in TCRdb shows in-frame clones only, minus some. This sample has some 120,000 clones, with approximately 85% found just once. What was sequenced was peripheral blood. These TCRs come from a human donor in a cohort sampled during active COVID-19.

The rearrangement links TRBV7-2 to TRBJ1-5; TRBD1 might be the D (5 bases). Germline V lookup: CDR1 SGHTA, CDR2 FQGNSA. The germline V and J ends were trimmed by 0 bases and 6 bases, with 15 bases remaining between them. The CDR3 extends over 16 amino acids. The CDR3 DNA follows: TGTGCCAGCAGCTTAGCTCCCGGAGGGCAGGGTCAGCCCCAGCATTTT. This codes for CASSLAPGGQGQPQHF.

The chain carries TRBV7-2 and TRBJ1-2, with 8 bases lining up with TRBD1. V lost 5 bases and J lost 8; bases outside the gene matches: 13. The length of the CDR3 is 15 residues. In germline, CDR1 is SGHTA, CDR2 FQGNSA. CDR3 DNA: TGTGCCAGCAGCCCGAGCCCCGGACAGGGATGGGGCTACACCTTC. This encodes CASSPSPGQGWGYTF.

The chain carries TRBV5-1 and TRBJ2-7; 7 bases fit TRBD1. V lost 5 bases, J lost 6 bases, and 11 bases stayed unmatched. CDR3 length: 14 residues. Germline V gene lookup returns CDR1 SGHRS and CDR2 YFSETQ. CDR3 sequence: CASRVTGATSEQYF. CDR3 DNA sequence: TGCGCCAGCAGGGTCACAGGGGCTACGTCCGAGCAGTACTTC. Filled out from reference TRBV5-1 and TRBJ2-7, the complete variable domain reads KAGVTQTPRYLIKTRGQQVTLSCSPISGHRSVSWYQQTPGQGLQFLFEYFSETQRNKGNFPGRFSGRQFSNSRSEMNVSTLELGDSALYLCASRVTGATSEQYFGPGTRLTVT.

The V and J genes are TRBV5-3 and TRBJ2-7; D ambiguous. TRBV5-3 is given ORF status, its function remaining uncertain. V lost 2 bases, J lost 3 bases, and 21 bases lay in between. The CDR3 consists of 17 residues. In nucleotides, the CDR3 is TGTGCCAGAAGCTTAACGCGCCCGATCTTCCCCCTCTACGAGCAGTACGTC. It encodes CARSLTRPIFPLYEQYV.

V usage is TRBV6-1 and J usage is TRBJ1-1, with 7 bases matching TRBD1. The trim removed 0 bases at V and 5 bases at J, leaving 3 bases unmatched. Germline V gives CDR1 MNHNS, CDR2 SASEGT. There are 14 residues in the CDR3. The CDR3 DNA reads as TGTGCCAGCAGTGAAGCAGGGGGCGCGACTGAAGCTTTCTTT. Its protein product is CASSEAGGATEAFF.

V usage is TRBV7-6 and J usage is TRBJ1-1; the match to TRBD1 covers 7 bases. Germline V gene data show CDR1 as SGHVS and CDR2 as FNYEAQ. V dropped 5 bases and J dropped 0; count of bases not matched to a gene: 9. This CDR3 spans 16 amino acids. The CDR3 spells CASSPRTGALNTEAFF. CDR3 bases: TGTGCCAGCAGCCCTCGGACAGGAGCTTTGAACACTGAAGCTTTCTTT.

V is TRBV6-6 and J is TRBJ2-7; 12 bases are shared with TRBD1. Germline assignment: CDR1 MNHNY and CDR2 SVGAGI (reference sequence). The CDR3 consists of 15 residues. With 6 bases clipped from V and 7 bases from J, the junction kept 10 bases outside the gene matches. CDR3 DNA: TGTGCCAGCAGCCGGGACAGGGGGCGAGTAGAAGAGCAGTACTTC. Protein: CASSRDRGRVEEQYF.

The chain couples TRBV13 to TRBJ1-1; D unresolved. The V end was cut by 5 bases, the J end by 2 bases, with 12 bases between. This CDR3 has 14 residues. CDR1 and CDR2 from the germline V gene are PRHDT and FYEKMQ (reference sequence). CDR3 bases: TGTGCCAGCAGCCCCCCCACAGTCAACACTGAAGCTTTCTTT. It translates to CASSPPTVNTEAFF.

This clone has only a few counts. V and J are TRBV6-5 and TRBJ2-3; D unresolved. With 6 bases removed from V and 1 base from J, the gap between germline ends came to 5 bases. The CDR3 totals 12 residues. CDR1 and CDR2 from the germline V gene are MNHEY and SVGAGI. The CDR3 sequence is CASSRGTDTQYF. The CDR3, as DNA: TGTGCCAGCAGCCGGGGCACAGATACGCAGTATTTT.

This chain uses TRBV30 with TRBJ1-2; D is ambiguous. The germline V and J ends were trimmed by 4 bases and 2 bases, with 14 bases remaining between them. The length of the CDR3 is 14 residues. The germline gives CDR1 GTSNPN, CDR2 SVGIG (reference sequence). This chain's CDR3 is CAWMSAGQNYGYTF. The CDR3 DNA sequence: TGTGCCTGGATGTCGGCAGGCCAAAACTATGGCTACACCTTC.

In its sample, this clone was seen once. The gene calls are TRBV6-6 and TRBJ2-7, with TRBD1 identical over 8 bases. V shed 6 bases and J 5 bases; nucleotides not matched to a gene: 6. The CDR3 covers 13 residues. Germline V gives CDR1 MNHNY, CDR2 SVGAGI (reference sequence). The CDR3 region has the DNA TGTGCCAGCAGGAAGGACAGGGCCGACGAGCAGTACTTC. Translation: CASRKDRADEQYF.

This sequence joins TRBV5-1 and TRBJ2-7; 7 bases are a match to TRBD2. The V and J ends lost 6 bases and 3 bases, in that order; junction bases with no gene match: 12. This CDR3 region has 15 residues. Germline CDR1 reads SGHRS; CDR2 reads YFSETQ. The CDR3 is CASTAPGEGLYEQYV. DNA of the CDR3: TGCGCCAGCACCGCGCCGGGGGAGGGGCTCTACGAGCAGTACGTC.

The chain recombines TRBV5-6 with TRBJ2-5; the match to TRBD2 covers 9 bases. The CDR3 extends over 14 amino acids. From germline, CDR1 is SGHDT and CDR2 YYEEEE. Trimming at V came to 3 bases and at J to 5 bases, leaving 5 bases not matched to a gene. The CDR3 loop is CASSSVAGAETQYF. CDR3 in DNA: TGTGCCAGCAGCTCCGTAGCGGGAGCTGAGACCCAGTACTTC.

The chain carries TRBV4-3 and TRBJ2-1; the D is unclear. There are 11 residues in the CDR3. Germline V lookup: CDR1 LGHNA, CDR2 YSLEER. V lost 9 bases and J lost 5, with 8 bases in between. The DNA for the CDR3 is TGCGCCAGTTACAGCCACAATGAGCAGTTCTTC. As protein: CASYSHNEQFF.

This clone was detected only once. This rearrangement joins TRBV7-8 to TRBJ2-6; possible D gene TRBD1, 7 bases. The germline CDR1 and CDR2 sequences are SGHVS and FQNEAQ. Trimming shortened V by 1 base and J by 1 base, and 11 bases separated the two germline ends. This CDR3 comprises 17 residues. CDR3 coding DNA: TGTGCCAGCAGCTTAGACAGGGGAGGTTCTGGGGCCAACGTCCTGACTTTC. Amino acid sequence: CASSLDRGGSGANVLTF.

This rearrangement joins TRBV19 to TRBJ1-2; D is perhaps TRBD1 (5 bases). CDR3 length equals 13 residues. Trimming pared 7 bases from V and 4 bases from J, leaving 13 bases between. From germline, CDR1 is LNHDA and CDR2 SQIVND (reference sequence). The CDR3 sequence: CASTMGGGYGYTF. The CDR3, as DNA: TGTGCCAGTACCATGGGGGGGGGCTATGGCTACACCTTC.

The chain uses TRBV12-3 or TRBV12-4 and TRBJ2-5; D not certain. CDR3 length: 12 residues. The V gene lost 4 bases and the J gene lost 4 bases, with 7 bases spanning the gap. The DNA for the CDR3 is TGTGCCAGCAGTTGGTACGGAGAGACCCAGTACTTC. It specifies CASSWYGETQYF.

A single count supports this clone. V usage is TRBV12-1 and J usage is TRBJ1-1; TRBD1, as called in the table, went unchecked against the DNA. TRBV12-1 is a known pseudogene. The CDR3 loop spans 15 amino acids. CDR3 coding DNA: TGTGCCAGCAGCTTCCGGGACATTGAGAACACTGAAGCTTTCTTT. Its protein product is CASSFRDIENTEAFF.

This chain joins TRBV21-1 and TRBJ1-1; the table names TRBD1, a call not compared with the DNA. TRBV21-1 corresponds to a pseudogene. The CDR3 contains 24 residues. In DNA, the CDR3 is TGTGCCAGCAGCAAAATGGGGCGTAGACTAGACAGGGGGCGCGACTGGCAAATGAACACTGAAGCTTTCTTT. Translated, it gives CASSKMGRRLDRGRDWQMNTEAFF.

This chain connects TRBV19 to TRBJ1-2; 9 positions agree with TRBD1. The germline V gene encodes CDR1 LNHDA and CDR2 SQIVND (reference sequence). The CDR3 runs to 16 residues. V lost 5 bases to trimming and J lost 4 bases; unmatched junction nucleotides: 11. CDR3 coding DNA: TGTGCCAGTAGTCCGACCGGGACAGGGCGCTTCTATGGCTACACCTTC. It specifies CASSPTGTGRFYGYTF.

This chain links TRBV5-1 with TRBJ2-5; tentatively, D is TRBD1 (6 bases). The CDR3 sequence is 15 residues long. V lost 0 bases and J lost 0, with 9 bases in between. The germline V gene has CDR1 SGHRS and CDR2 YFSETQ. In DNA form, the CDR3 reads TGCGCCAGCAGCTTGGAGACAGGACACCAAGAGACCCAGTACTTC. Translation gives CASSLETGHQETQYF.

The gene calls are TRBV23-1 and TRBJ2-7, with D unresolved. TRBV23-1 belongs to the ORF category, with a function that is uncertain. The CDR3 consists of 9 residues. V was shortened by 10 bases and J by 7 bases, with 8 bases between the two germline ends. The CDR3 loop is CATPREQYV. In DNA, the CDR3 is TGCGCCACCCCCAGGGAGCAGTACGTC.

This clone has a single count. The chain uses TRBV6-6 and TRBJ2-7, with D possibly being TRBD2 (6 bases). This CDR3 is built from 14 residues. V was cut by 3 bases and J by 6 bases, with 15 bases left in between. The germline CDR1 and CDR2 sequences are MNHNY and SVGAGI (reference sequence). CDR3 residues: CASSYSPGVSEQYF. CDR3 DNA sequence: TGTGCCAGCAGTTATTCGCCGGGGGTGAGCGAGCAGTACTTC.

The rearrangement uses TRBV6-6 and TRBJ2-1; 7 bases are shared with TRBD2. Germline-derived CDR1 and CDR2 are MNHNY and SVGAGI (reference sequence). The CDR3 spans 15 residues. J lost 4 bases, V lost 0 bases, and 3 bases had no gene match. This CDR3 reads CASSYSGGSYNEQFF. The CDR3 DNA is TGTGCCAGCAGTTACTCAGGCGGGAGTTACAATGAGCAGTTCTTC.